The entry below gives a single TCR beta chain sequence along with its context. The sample comes from a study of control samples from healthy donors and cancer patients. Assay used: immunoSEQ multiplex PCR; TCRdb lists only in-frame clones, some missing. Of about 120,000 clones detected, roughly 84% appear once; the ten largest clones hold more than 6.5%. Germline V gene sequence: CDR1 SGHTA, CDR2 FQGTGA. The CDR3 totals 14 residues. V trimming: 5 bases; J trimming: 10 bases; junction bases outside the gene matches: 10. This receptor was identified in a middle-aged man in good health. V is TRBV7-3 and J is TRBJ2-1, with TRBD1 matching 8 bases. Sequenced input: blood. CDR3 DNA sequence: TGTGCCAGCAGCGGGTCGGGACAGGTCGACGAGCAGTTCTTC. It yields the protein CASSGSGQVDEQFF.